The 13 T cell receptor beta chains reported below all come from one sample, sequenced in a study of shared clonotypes between healthy human individuals (dated by TCRdb to 2019 to 2021). To prepare the library, the immunoSEQ multiplex PCR assay was applied. In its TCRdb copy, this immuneACCESS table keeps in-frame sequences only and misses some clones. Where compared with another copy, unresolved V genes explain less than half of these, and the others have no known cause. Present in this sample are approximately 2,000,000 clones, about nine tenths of which were seen just once. 0.37% of the sample rests with the top ten. Sequenced: naive CD4+ T cells from PBMCs. The label giving this sample's cell subset or site can be read as: CD45RA+ positively selected. These receptors all stem from a man younger than 30 in good health. Some clones in this sample may be carry-over from other donors' samples.

This clone was observed once. The gene calls are TRBV2 and TRBJ2-2, with 7 nucleotides matching TRBD1. The CDR3 runs to 15 residues. The J segment lost 0 bases and the V segment lost 5 bases, leaving 3 bases of the junction unmatched. In germline, CDR1 is SNHLY, CDR2 FYNNEI. CDR3 region: CASSWDSANTGELFF. Written as DNA, the CDR3 is TGTGCCAGCAGTTGGGACAGCGCGAACACCGGGGAGCTGTTTTTT.

CDR3 DNA sequence: TGTGCCAGCAGCCTTGGGAAAACTACTAGCACAGATACGCAGTATTTT. Translating gives CASSLGKTTSTDTQYF. The chain carries TRBV4-2 and TRBJ2-3; D uncertain. This CDR3 has 16 residues. Trimming removed 4 bases from V and 0 bases from J, with 14 bases in between. The germline CDR1 and CDR2 sequences are LGHNA and YNFKEQ.

The chain recombines TRBV2 with TRBJ2-7; 8 bases map to TRBD2. V lost 6 bases, J lost 0 bases, and 4 bases stayed unmatched. Germline loops: CDR1 SNHLY, CDR2 FYNNEI. The CDR3 covers 14 residues. The CDR3 loop reads CASSRGGSSYEQYF. CDR3 coding DNA: TGTGCCAGCAGCCGGGGGGGGAGCTCCTACGAGCAGTACTTC.

This clone was seen just once. The V gene is TRBV7-3, the J gene TRBJ2-3, with 9 bases matching TRBD2. Germline V CDR1 and CDR2: SGHTA, FQGTGA. V lost 5 bases, J lost 0 bases, and 18 bases stayed unmatched. CDR3 length: 20 amino acids. CDR3 amino acids: CASSALGRREGSVSTDTQYF. The CDR3 nucleotides are TGTGCCAGCAGCGCCCTGGGGAGGCGGGAGGGGTCCGTTAGCACAGATACGCAGTATTTT.

The genes are TRBV28 and TRBJ1-3, with TRBD1 as a possible D gene (5 bases). Germline values: CDR1 MDHEN, CDR2 SYDVKM. This CDR3 contains 15 residues. The germline V and J ends were trimmed by 5 bases and 6 bases, with 17 bases remaining between them. CDR3 nucleotide sequence: TGTGCCAGCAGTCCCCCGCAGGGAATATTAAACACCATATATTTT. It is translated as CASSPPQGILNTIYF. Supplemented by reference TRBV28 and TRBJ1-3, the full variable domain reads DVKVTQSSRYLVKRTGEKVFLECVQDMDHENMFWYRQDPGLGLRLIYFSYDVKMKEKGDIPEGYSVSREKKERFSLILESASTNQTSMYLCASSPPQGILNTIYFGEGSWLTVV.

CDR3 coding DNA: TGTGCCAGCAGCGTGTCCGGGACAAGTCTACAAGAGACCCAGTACTTC. Its protein product is CASSVSGTSLQETQYF. The J gene is TRBJ2-5, the V gene TRBV5-8; weak D call: TRBD1 (6 bases). Trimming stripped 4 bases from V and 2 bases from J, with 18 bases between. The CDR3 runs to 16 residues. Germline V gene sequence: CDR1 SGHTS, CDR2 YDEGEE. Combining the CDR3 with reference TRBV5-8 and TRBJ2-5 gives the whole variable domain EAGVTQSPTHLIKTRGQQATLRCSPISGHTSVYWYQQALGLGLQFLLWYDEGEERNRGNFPPRFSGRQFPNYSSELNVNALELEDSALYLCASSVSGTSLQETQYFGPGTRLLVL.

The chain combines TRBV30 with TRBJ1-3, with 7 bases that match TRBD1. J lost 1 base, V lost 1 base, and 4 bases had no gene match. The CDR3 has 15 amino acids. Germline values: CDR1 GTSNPN, CDR2 SVGIG (reference sequence). CDR3 coding DNA: TGTGCCTGGAGTGAGGGGGCCACGTCTGGAAACACCATATATTTT. Amino acid sequence: CAWSEGATSGNTIYF.

This chain connects TRBV5-1 to TRBJ2-7; the D is unclear. V was trimmed by 0 bases and J by 2 bases, leaving 6 bases between them. The CDR3 has 13 amino acids. CDR1 SGHRS and CDR2 YFSETQ come from the germline V gene. The CDR3 region is CASSLEPAYEQYF. The CDR3 region has the DNA TGCGCCAGCAGCTTGGAGCCAGCCTACGAGCAGTACTTC.

The chain joins TRBV19 to TRBJ1-2; D unresolved. Germline CDR1 is LNHDA and CDR2 is SQIVND (reference sequence). CDR3 length equals 13 residues. The germline V and J ends were trimmed by 5 bases and 4 bases, with 11 bases remaining between them. Here the CDR3 reads CASSAGGAYGYTF. For the CDR3, the DNA is TGTGCCAGTAGTGCCGGAGGAGCCTATGGCTACACCTTC.

The gene calls are TRBV28 and TRBJ1-3, with a possible D match to TRBD1 (5 bases). The CDR3 contains 15 residues. Germline V gene data show CDR1 as MDHEN and CDR2 as SYDVKM. Between the trimmed V and J ends, which lost 10 bases and 0 bases, there was a span of 16 bases. This CDR3 reads CATREGPSSGNTIYF. In nucleotides, the CDR3 is TGTGCCACCAGGGAGGGGCCGAGCTCTGGAAACACCATATATTTT. Full variable domain (remainder filled in from reference TRBV28 and TRBJ1-3): DVKVTQSSRYLVKRTGEKVFLECVQDMDHENMFWYRQDPGLGLRLIYFSYDVKMKEKGDIPEGYSVSREKKERFSLILESASTNQTSMYLCATREGPSSGNTIYFGEGSWLTVV.

The genes are TRBV19 and TRBJ2-3; the match to TRBD2 covers 11 bases. V lost 6 bases, J lost 1 base, and 15 bases stayed unmatched. Germline V gene data show CDR1 as LNHDA and CDR2 as SQIVND (reference sequence). CDR3 size: 19 residues. DNA for the CDR3: TGTGCCAGTAGCAGTCCCGTAGCGGGAGGGCCCCGACGCACAGATACGCAGTATTTT. Its translation is CASSSPVAGGPRRTDTQYF.

A single count supports this clone. The chain uses TRBV7-2 and TRBJ1-5; 7 bases line up with TRBD1. CDR1 is SGHTA and CDR2 is FQGNSA in the germline V gene. The junction had 6 bases not matched to a gene; V was cut back by 1 base and J by 0 bases. CDR3 length equals 17 residues. CDR3 residues: CASSLVGTALSNQPQHF. CDR3 DNA: TGTGCCAGCAGCTTAGTCGGGACAGCGCTTAGCAATCAGCCCCAGCATTTT.

This chain uses TRBV11-2 with TRBJ1-5; D remains ambiguous. This CDR3 comprises 15 residues. V lost 2 bases and J lost 7, with 15 bases in between. CDR1 SGHAT and CDR2 FQNNGV come from the germline V gene. The DNA of the CDR3 is TGTGCCAGCAGCTTACAGACGGCCCTGGGGCAGCCCCAGCATTTT. Translating it yields CASSLQTALGQPQHF.